This T cell receptor (beta chain) was obtained from a study of tumor-infiltrating lymphocytes in oesophageal squamous cell carcinoma. The CDR3 runs to 19 residues. Trimming removed 0 bases from V and 0 bases from J, with 18 bases in between. Germline loops: CDR1 MNHGY, CDR2 SAAAGT. TCRdb processed the PCR reads anew with MiXCR; each CDR3 protein has one entry. This table has around 15,000 distinct CDR3 sequences, around 46% appearing once. Sequencing input: esophageal tumor tissue. This receptor was obtained from a male donor with esophageal squamous cell carcinoma. The chain couples TRBV6-8 to TRBJ1-5, with D uncertain. The CDR3 nucleotides read TGTGCCAGCAGTTACTCGAGACCTGGAACTTGGGGTAGCAATCAGCCCCAGCATTTT. This translates into CASSYSRPGTWGSNQPQHF.